This T cell receptor beta chain stems from a study of blood T cell repertoires in COVID-19. This CDR3 contains 14 residues. Germline CDR1 is ENHRY and CDR2 is SYGVKD. V trimming: 10 bases; J trimming: 4 bases; junction bases outside the gene matches: 10. The data were produced by immunoSEQ multiplex PCR, yet TCRdb's version contains in-frame clones alone and is incomplete. The data hold about 310,000 clones, with about nine tenths observed a single time. Followed longitudinally, the Seattle patients had been enrolled during active infection. The sample taken for sequencing was peripheral blood. This TCR was recovered from a woman aged 25 to 45 with COVID-19, enrolled during active disease. V usage is TRBV10-3 and J usage is TRBJ2-1; 7 nucleotides line up with TRBD2. CDR3 coding DNA: TGTGCCACCGACCTGGCGGGAGAGTACAATGAGCAGTTCTTC. Encoded protein: CATDLAGEYNEQFF.